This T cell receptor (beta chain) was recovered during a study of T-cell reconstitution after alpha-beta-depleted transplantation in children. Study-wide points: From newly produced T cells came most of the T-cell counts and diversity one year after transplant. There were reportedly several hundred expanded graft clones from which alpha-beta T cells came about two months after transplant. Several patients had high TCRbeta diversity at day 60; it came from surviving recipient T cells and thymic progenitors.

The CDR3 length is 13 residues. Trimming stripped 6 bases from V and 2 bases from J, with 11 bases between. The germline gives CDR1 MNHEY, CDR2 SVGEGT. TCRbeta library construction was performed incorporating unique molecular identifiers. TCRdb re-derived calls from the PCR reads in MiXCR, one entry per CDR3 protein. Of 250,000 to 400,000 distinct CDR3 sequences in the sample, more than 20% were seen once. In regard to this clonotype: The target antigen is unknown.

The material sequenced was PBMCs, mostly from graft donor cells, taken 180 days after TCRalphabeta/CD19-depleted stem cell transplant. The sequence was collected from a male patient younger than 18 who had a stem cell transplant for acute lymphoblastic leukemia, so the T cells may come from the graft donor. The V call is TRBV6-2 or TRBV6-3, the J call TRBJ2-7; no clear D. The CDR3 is CASSPDVPYEQYF. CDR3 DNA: TGTGCCAGCAGCCCCGATGTACCCTACGAGCAGTACTTC.